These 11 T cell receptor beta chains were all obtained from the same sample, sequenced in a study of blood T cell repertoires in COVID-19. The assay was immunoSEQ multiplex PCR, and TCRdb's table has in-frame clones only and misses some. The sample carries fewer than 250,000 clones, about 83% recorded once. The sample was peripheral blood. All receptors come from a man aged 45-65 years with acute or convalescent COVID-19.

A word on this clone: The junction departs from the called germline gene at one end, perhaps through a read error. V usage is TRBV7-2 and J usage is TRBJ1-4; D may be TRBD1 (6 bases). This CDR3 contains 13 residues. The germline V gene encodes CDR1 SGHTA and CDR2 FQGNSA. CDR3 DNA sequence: TGTGCCAGCACCAGACAGGCTAACGAAAAACTGTTTTTT. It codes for CASTRQANEKLFF.

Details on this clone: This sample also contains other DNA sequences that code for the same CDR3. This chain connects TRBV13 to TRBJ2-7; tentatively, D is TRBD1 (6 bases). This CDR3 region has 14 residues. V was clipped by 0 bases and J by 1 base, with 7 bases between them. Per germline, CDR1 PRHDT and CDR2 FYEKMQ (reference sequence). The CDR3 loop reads CASSLGRGSYEQYF. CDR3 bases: TGTGCCAGCAGCTTAGGAAGGGGGTCCTACGAGCAGTACTTC. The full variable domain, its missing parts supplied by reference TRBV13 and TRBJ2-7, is AAGVIQSPRHLIKEKRETATLKCYPIPRHDTVYWYQQGPGQDPQFLISFYEKMQSDKGSIPDRFSAQQFSDYHSELNMSSLELGDSALYFCASSLGRGSYEQYFGPGTRLTVT.

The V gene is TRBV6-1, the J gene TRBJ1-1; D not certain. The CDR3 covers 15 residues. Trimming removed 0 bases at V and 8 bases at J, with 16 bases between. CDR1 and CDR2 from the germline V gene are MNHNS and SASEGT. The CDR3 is CASSEAAVLGGEAFF. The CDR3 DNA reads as TGTGCCAGCAGTGAAGCGGCGGTTTTAGGAGGGGAAGCTTTCTTT.

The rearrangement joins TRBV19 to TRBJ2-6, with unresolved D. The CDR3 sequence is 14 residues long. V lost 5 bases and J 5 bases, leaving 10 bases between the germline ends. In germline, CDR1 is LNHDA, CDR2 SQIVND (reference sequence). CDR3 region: CASSAMIRANVLTF. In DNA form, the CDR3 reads TGTGCCAGTAGTGCTATGATTAGGGCCAACGTCCTGACTTTC.

This chain's CDR3 is CASSQDRAYGYTF. In DNA, the CDR3 is TGTGCCAGCAGCCAAGACAGGGCCTATGGCTACACCTTC. The genes are TRBV5-5 and TRBJ1-2; 7 nucleotides match TRBD1. The CDR3 extends over 13 amino acids. Germline V gives CDR1 SGHKS, CDR2 YYEKEE (reference sequence). J was trimmed by 4 bases and V by 4 bases; bases with no gene match: 4.

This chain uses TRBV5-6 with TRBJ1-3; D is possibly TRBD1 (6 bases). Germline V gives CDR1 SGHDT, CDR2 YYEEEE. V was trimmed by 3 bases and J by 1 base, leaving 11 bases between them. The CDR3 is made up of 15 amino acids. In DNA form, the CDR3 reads TGTGCCAGCAGCTCTACAGGGATTTCTGGAAACACCATATATTTT. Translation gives CASSSTGISGNTIYF.

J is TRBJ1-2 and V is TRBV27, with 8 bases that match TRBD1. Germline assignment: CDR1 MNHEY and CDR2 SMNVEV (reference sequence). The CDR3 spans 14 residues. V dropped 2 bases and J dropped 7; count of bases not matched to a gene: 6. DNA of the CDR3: TGTGCCAGCAGTTTAAGAGAAACAGGGGGTGGCTACACCTTC. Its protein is CASSLRETGGGYTF.

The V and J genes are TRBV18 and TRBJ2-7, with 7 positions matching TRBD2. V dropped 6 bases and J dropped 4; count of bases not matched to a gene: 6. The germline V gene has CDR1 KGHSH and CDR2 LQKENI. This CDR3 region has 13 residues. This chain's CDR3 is CASSPSSGYEQYF. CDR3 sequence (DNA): TGTGCCAGCTCGCCCTCTAGCGGATACGAGCAGTACTTC.

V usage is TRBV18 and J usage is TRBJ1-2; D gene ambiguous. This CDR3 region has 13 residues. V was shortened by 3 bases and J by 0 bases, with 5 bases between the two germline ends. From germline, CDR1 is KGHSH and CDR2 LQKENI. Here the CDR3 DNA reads TGTGCCAGCTCACCTATAGCTAACTATGGCTACACCTTC. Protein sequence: CASSPIANYGYTF.

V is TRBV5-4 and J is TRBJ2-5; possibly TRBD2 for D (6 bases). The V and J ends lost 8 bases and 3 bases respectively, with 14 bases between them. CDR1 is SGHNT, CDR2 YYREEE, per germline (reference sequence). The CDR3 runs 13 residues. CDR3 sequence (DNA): TGTGCCAGTACACTAGCTCGAGAAGAGACCCAGTACTTC. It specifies CASTLAREETQYF.

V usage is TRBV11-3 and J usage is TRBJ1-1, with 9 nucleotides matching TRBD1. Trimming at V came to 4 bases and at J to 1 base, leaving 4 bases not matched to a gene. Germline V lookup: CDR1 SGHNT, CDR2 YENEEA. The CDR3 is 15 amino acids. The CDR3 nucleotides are TGTGCCAGCAGCTCCGGGACAGGGCGGAACACTGAAGCTTTCTTT. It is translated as CASSSGTGRNTEAFF.